Listed here is a single TCR beta chain. The target antigen is unknown. This sample was taken from a study of T cell responses to AZD1222 COVID-19 vaccine. The study, taken as a whole, reports: In all cases, repertoires were sampled only after the peak T cell response. Reportedly, nearly half of unique spike TCRs recognized epitopes outside B.1.351/B.1.1.7 mutations. Baseline seropositives among AZD1222 recipients totaled only 5 to 7.

The protocol was immunoSEQ multiplex PCR, while the TCRdb copy is restricted to in-frame clones and leaves out a portion. This table holds approximately 67,000 clones, around four fifths found once. Sequencing used peripheral blood, obtained on day 0 of AZD1222 vaccination. This receptor was taken from an adult in good health.

CDR3 DNA sequence: TGTGCCAGCAGCCAGAGCCAAGAGACCCAGTACTTC. Translating gives CASSQSQETQYF. The chain carries TRBV11-2 and TRBJ2-5; D remains unclear. V was trimmed by 5 bases and J by 1 base, leaving 5 bases between them. The CDR3 extends over 12 amino acids. Looked up from germline, CDR1 is SGHAT and CDR2 is FQNNGV.